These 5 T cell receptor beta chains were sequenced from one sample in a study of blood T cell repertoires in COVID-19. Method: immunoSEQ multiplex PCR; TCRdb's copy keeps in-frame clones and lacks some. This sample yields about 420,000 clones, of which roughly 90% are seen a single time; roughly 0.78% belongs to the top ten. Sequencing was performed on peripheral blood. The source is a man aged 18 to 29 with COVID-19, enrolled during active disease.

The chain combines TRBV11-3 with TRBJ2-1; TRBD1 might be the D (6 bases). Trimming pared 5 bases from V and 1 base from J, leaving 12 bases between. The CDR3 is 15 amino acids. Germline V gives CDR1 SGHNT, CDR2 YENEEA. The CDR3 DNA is TGTGCCAGCAGCGGGGGCGGTATTTCCTACAATGAGCAGTTCTTC. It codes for CASSGGGISYNEQFF.

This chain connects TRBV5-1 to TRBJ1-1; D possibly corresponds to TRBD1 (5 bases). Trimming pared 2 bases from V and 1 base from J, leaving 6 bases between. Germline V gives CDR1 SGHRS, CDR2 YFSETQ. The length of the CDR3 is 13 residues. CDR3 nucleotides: TGCGCCAGCAGCTTACAGGAGAACACTGAAGCTTTCTTT. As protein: CASSLQENTEAFF.

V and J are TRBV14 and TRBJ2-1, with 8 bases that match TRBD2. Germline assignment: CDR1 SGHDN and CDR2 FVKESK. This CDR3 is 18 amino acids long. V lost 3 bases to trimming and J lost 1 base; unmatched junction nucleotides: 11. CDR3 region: CASSQYPVAGPSYNEQFF. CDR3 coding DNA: TGTGCCAGCAGCCAGTACCCGGTAGCGGGGCCATCCTACAATGAGCAGTTCTTC.

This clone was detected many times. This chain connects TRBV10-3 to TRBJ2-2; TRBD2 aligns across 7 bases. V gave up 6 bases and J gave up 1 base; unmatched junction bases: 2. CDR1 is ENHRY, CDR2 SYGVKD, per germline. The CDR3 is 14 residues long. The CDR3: CAIRASGNTGELFF. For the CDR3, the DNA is TGTGCCATCAGGGCTAGCGGGAACACCGGGGAGCTGTTTTTT.

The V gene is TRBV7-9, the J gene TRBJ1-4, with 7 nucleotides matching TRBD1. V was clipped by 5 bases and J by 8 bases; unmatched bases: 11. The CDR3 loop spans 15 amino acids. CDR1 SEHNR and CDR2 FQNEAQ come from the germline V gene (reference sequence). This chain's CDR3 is CASSRDGTAPEKLFF. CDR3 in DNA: TGTGCCAGCAGCCGAGACGGGACAGCCCCAGAAAAACTGTTTTTT.